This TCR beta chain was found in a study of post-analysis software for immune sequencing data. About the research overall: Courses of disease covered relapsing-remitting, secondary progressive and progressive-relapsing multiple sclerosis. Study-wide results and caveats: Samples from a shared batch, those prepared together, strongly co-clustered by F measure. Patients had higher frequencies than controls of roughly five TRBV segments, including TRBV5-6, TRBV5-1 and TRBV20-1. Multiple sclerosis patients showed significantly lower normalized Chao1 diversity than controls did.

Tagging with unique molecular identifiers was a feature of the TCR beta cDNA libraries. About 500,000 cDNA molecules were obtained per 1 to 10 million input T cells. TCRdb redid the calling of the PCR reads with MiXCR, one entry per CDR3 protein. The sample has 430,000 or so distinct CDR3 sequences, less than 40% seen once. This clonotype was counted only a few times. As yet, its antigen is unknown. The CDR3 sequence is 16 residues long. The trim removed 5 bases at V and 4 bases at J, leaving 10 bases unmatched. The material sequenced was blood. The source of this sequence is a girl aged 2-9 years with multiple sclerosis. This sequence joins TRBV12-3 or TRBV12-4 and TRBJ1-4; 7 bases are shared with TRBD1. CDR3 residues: CASSAPGGGYNEKLFF. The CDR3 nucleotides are TGTGCCAGCAGTGCCCCTGGAGGGGGCTATAATGAAAAACTGTTTTTT.